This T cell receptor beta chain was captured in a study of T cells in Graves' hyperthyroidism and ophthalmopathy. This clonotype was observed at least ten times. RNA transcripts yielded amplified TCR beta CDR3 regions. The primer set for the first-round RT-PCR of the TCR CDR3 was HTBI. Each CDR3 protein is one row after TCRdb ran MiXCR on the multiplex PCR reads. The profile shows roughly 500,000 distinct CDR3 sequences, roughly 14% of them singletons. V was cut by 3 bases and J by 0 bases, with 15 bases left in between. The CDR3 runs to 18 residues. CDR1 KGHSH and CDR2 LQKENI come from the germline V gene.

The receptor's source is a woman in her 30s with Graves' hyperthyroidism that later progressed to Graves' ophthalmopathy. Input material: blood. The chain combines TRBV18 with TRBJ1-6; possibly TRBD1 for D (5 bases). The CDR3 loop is CASSPGRTISSYNSPLHF. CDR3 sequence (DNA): TGTGCCAGCTCACCGGGACGGACAATCAGCTCCTATAATTCACCCCTCCACTTT.